The 25 T cell receptor beta chains below come from one sample, sequenced in a study of T cell changes during pregnancy in multiple sclerosis. Clones were sequenced by immunoSEQ multiplex PCR, and TCRdb holds only the in-frame ones, with some missing. The sample lists tens of thousands of clones, roughly 92% occurring once. Sample: peripheral blood, taken in the second trimester of pregnancy. These receptors all stem from a female donor with multiple sclerosis, enrolled in a pregnancy study.

This chain joins TRBV7-3 and TRBJ2-1, with TRBD2 matching over 8 bases. CDR3 length: 17 amino acids. CDR1 and CDR2 (germline): SGHTA, FQGTGA. Trimming took 9 bases from V and 0 from J; bases not matched to a gene: 13. The CDR3 protein is CASPRGLAGHSYNEQFF. The CDR3 DNA is TGTGCCAGTCCGCGGGGTTTAGCGGGGCACTCCTACAATGAGCAGTTCTTC.

This clone was seen only once. The chain uses TRBV9 and TRBJ2-3; maybe TRBD2 (6 bases). This CDR3 comprises 14 residues. V lost 6 bases, J lost 3 bases, and 14 bases lay in between. The germline V gene encodes CDR1 SGDLS and CDR2 YYNGEE. CDR3 loop: CASTRGRETDTQYF. As DNA, the CDR3 is TGTGCCAGCACTCGGGGGAGAGAAACAGATACGCAGTATTTT.

The V call is TRBV5-1, the J call TRBJ1-5, with 7 bases fitting TRBD1. J was trimmed by 2 bases and V by 5 bases; bases with no gene match: 22. The CDR3 has 20 residues. Germline loops: CDR1 SGHRS, CDR2 YFSETQ. The DNA for the CDR3 is TGCGCCAGCAGACCGGGACAGTTCACCTTTCTAAGGAGGGGCAATCAGCCCCAGCATTTT. Translated: CASRPGQFTFLRRGNQPQHF.

The rearrangement uses TRBV18 and TRBJ2-5; D gene ambiguous. V dropped 2 bases and J dropped 0 bases, with 16 bases sitting between them. The CDR3 is 17 residues long. The V gene's germline CDR1 is KGHSH and CDR2 LQKENI. The CDR3 bases are TGTGCCAGCTCACCAAATTTGGTCGCAGGTTACCAAGAGACCCAGTACTTC. Residues: CASSPNLVAGYQETQYF.

This chain links TRBV7-2 with TRBJ2-3, with 8 positions matching TRBD2. J was trimmed by 7 bases and V by 5 bases; bases with no gene match: 2. Germline V gene lookup returns CDR1 SGHTA and CDR2 FQGNSA. The CDR3 loop spans 12 amino acids. The CDR3 DNA reads as TGTGCCAGCAGCCCGGGGGGGAATACGCAGTATTTT. Translating it yields CASSPGGNTQYF.

The chain joins TRBV7-9 to TRBJ2-5; 13 nucleotides line up with TRBD2. Per the germline V gene, CDR1 is SEHNR and CDR2 is FQNEAQ (reference sequence). The CDR3 is 17 residues long. Trimming cost V 5 bases and J 5 bases; bases outside gene matches: 11. CDR3 region: CASSPLTTSGGLETQYF. In nucleotides, the CDR3 is TGTGCCAGCAGCCCCTTGACGACTAGCGGGGGGTTGGAGACCCAGTACTTC. The full variable domain, in which reference TRBV7-9 and TRBJ2-5 provide the parts outside the CDR3, is DTGVSQNPRHKITKRGQNVTFRCDPISEHNRLYWYRQTLGQGPEFLTYFQNEAQLEKSRLLSDRFSAERPKGSFSTLEIQRTEQGDSAMYLCASSPLTTSGGLETQYFGPGTRLLVL.

The chain joins TRBV27 to TRBJ2-4, with D unclear. The CDR3 contains 18 residues. V lost 5 bases and J 1 base, leaving 21 bases between the germline ends. Germline V CDR1 and CDR2: MNHEY, SMNVEV (reference sequence). This chain's CDR3 is CASSPLSLSFSAKNIQYF. In DNA, the CDR3 is TGTGCCAGCAGTCCCCTCTCCCTTAGCTTTTCCGCCAAAAACATTCAGTACTTC.

CDR3 DNA sequence: TGTGCCAGCAGCAAAGGTGGGGAGGAACATTCTCATGGCTACACCTTC. This gives the protein CASSKGGEEHSHGYTF. The genes are TRBV21-1 and TRBJ1-2. TRBV21-1 is a pseudogene segment. The CDR3 runs to 16 residues.

V and J are TRBV11-3 and TRBJ2-7, with 7 bases fitting TRBD1. The CDR3 is 14 residues long. V lost 4 bases and J lost 4; bases outside the gene matches: 7. Germline loops: CDR1 SGHNT, CDR2 YENEEA. Here the CDR3 reads CASSSRQGDYEQYF. The CDR3 DNA sequence: TGTGCCAGCAGCTCCAGACAGGGCGATTACGAGCAGTACTTC.

The chain couples TRBV7-9 to TRBJ2-1, with 8 bases identical to TRBD2. Trimming took 3 bases from V and 6 from J; bases not matched to a gene: 7. Per germline, CDR1 SEHNR and CDR2 FQNEAQ (reference sequence). The CDR3 spans 15 residues. Here the CDR3 reads CASSFDPREGNEQFF. The CDR3 DNA sequence: TGTGCCAGCAGCTTTGACCCCCGGGAGGGCAATGAGCAGTTCTTC.

CDR3 protein: CASSPQTGDTQYF. In nucleotides, the CDR3 is TGTGCCAGCAGCCCCCAAACAGGGGATACGCAGTATTTT. The V gene is TRBV5-6, the J gene TRBJ2-3; possible D gene TRBD1, 6 bases. V lost 4 bases, J lost 6 bases, and 12 bases lay in between. Germline values: CDR1 SGHDT, CDR2 YYEEEE. The CDR3 contains 13 residues.

The chain carries TRBV9 and TRBJ2-1; 9 bases map to TRBD1. CDR3 size: 16 residues. The germline V gene encodes CDR1 SGDLS and CDR2 YYNGEE. Germline trimming cut 0 bases from V and 3 bases from J; bases unmatched to any gene: 4. CDR3 coding DNA: TGTGCCAGCAGCGTAGATTCGGGACAGGGCTACAATGAGCAGTTCTTC. Translating gives CASSVDSGQGYNEQFF.

The V call is TRBV10-3, the J call TRBJ2-1; no firm D call. The CDR3 runs 11 residues. Germline values: CDR1 ENHRY, CDR2 SYGVKD. V was trimmed by 11 bases and J by 5 bases, leaving 10 bases between them. In DNA, the CDR3 is TGTGCCGTCCGACTTCACAATGAGCAGTTCTTC. Translation gives CAVRLHNEQFF.

As DNA, the CDR3 is TGTGCCAGCAGTTACGGCGGGTACAGCGACGAGCAGTACTTC. This codes for CASSYGGYSDEQYF. This chain joins TRBV6-5 and TRBJ2-7, with D tentatively TRBD2 (5 bases). V was clipped by 2 bases and J by 5 bases, with 13 bases between them. Germline V gene lookup returns CDR1 MNHEY and CDR2 SVGAGI. The CDR3 is made up of 14 amino acids.

This chain links TRBV28 with TRBJ2-3; 7 bases map to TRBD2. The ends lost 2 bases at V and 0 bases at J; junction bases unmatched: 14. Per the germline V gene, CDR1 is MDHEN and CDR2 is SYDVKM. This CDR3 has 19 residues. The CDR3 sequence is CASSLLQGLAEESTDTQYF. CDR3 bases: TGTGCCAGCAGTTTACTGCAGGGTCTAGCGGAGGAAAGCACAGATACGCAGTATTTT.

The gene calls are TRBV30 and TRBJ1-1; TRBD1 agrees at 10 bases. CDR3 size: 20 residues. Germline assignment: CDR1 GTSNPN and CDR2 SVGIG (reference sequence). After removal of 4 bases from V and 0 bases from J, the junction contained 20 bases not matched to a gene. CDR3 protein: CAWTWDRGLSLPSMNTEAFF. CDR3 bases: TGTGCCTGGACCTGGGACAGGGGACTATCTCTCCCTTCTATGAACACTGAAGCTTTCTTT.

This clone was seen only once. The rearrangement joins TRBV11-3 to TRBJ2-1; possible D gene TRBD2, 5 bases. The V end was cut by 3 bases, the J end by 0 bases, with 9 bases between. This CDR3 spans 15 amino acids. Germline values: CDR1 SGHNT, CDR2 YENEEA. As DNA, the CDR3 is TGTGCCAGCAGCTTCGGGGAGAGCTCCTACAATGAGCAGTTCTTC. It translates to CASSFGESSYNEQFF.

This chain uses TRBV30 with TRBJ1-4; a possible D gene is TRBD1 (6 bases). Trimming took 2 bases from V and 4 from J, leaving 14 bases between them. CDR3 length equals 15 residues. Germline V CDR1 and CDR2: GTSNPN, SVGIG (reference sequence). The CDR3 nucleotides are TGTGCCTGGAGTCGCAGGGGCTCGGGTAATGAAAAACTGTTTTTT. Translating gives CAWSRRGSGNEKLFF.

The rearrangement uses TRBV15 and TRBJ2-7; weak D call: TRBD2 (6 bases). CDR3 size: 13 residues. Trimming removed 3 bases from V and 6 bases from J, with 12 bases in between. Per the germline V gene, CDR1 is LNHNV and CDR2 is YYDKDF (reference sequence). Here the CDR3 reads CATSSTAGLEQYF. As DNA, the CDR3 is TGTGCCACCAGCAGCACGGCGGGACTCGAGCAGTACTTC. Full variable domain (missing parts from reference TRBV15 and TRBJ2-7): DAMVIQNPRYQVTQFGKPVTLSCSQTLNHNVMYWYQQKSSQAPKLLFHYYDKDFNNEADTPDNFQSRRPNTSFCFLDIRSPGLGDTAMYLCATSSTAGLEQYFGPGTRLTVT.

The gene calls are TRBV19 and TRBJ1-6, with 8 nucleotides matching TRBD1. The CDR3 contains 15 residues. From germline, CDR1 is LNHDA and CDR2 SQIVND (reference sequence). Trimming at V came to 6 bases and at J to 10 bases, leaving 11 bases not matched to a gene. The CDR3 spells CASREDRVVGSPLHF. In nucleotides, the CDR3 is TGTGCCAGTAGGGAGGACAGGGTGGTAGGGTCACCCCTCCACTTT.

The sample holds one count of this clone. The rearrangement links TRBV19 to TRBJ2-1, with 13 bases that match TRBD2. J lost 8 bases, V lost 6 bases, and 7 bases had no gene match. The length of the CDR3 is 15 residues. CDR1 and CDR2 from the germline V gene are LNHDA and SQIVND (reference sequence). The DNA of the CDR3 is TGTGCCAGTAGATGGACTAGCGGGGGCGGGGATGAGCAGTTCTTC. Its translation: CASRWTSGGGDEQFF. Combining the CDR3 with reference TRBV19 and TRBJ2-1 gives the whole variable domain DGGITQSPKYLFRKEGQNVTLSCEQNLNHDAMYWYRQDPGQGLRLIYYSQIVNDFQKGDIAEGYSVSREKKESFPLTVTSAQKNPTAFYLCASRWTSGGGDEQFFGPGTRLTVL.

The rearrangement uses TRBV9 and TRBJ1-2; TRBD1 agrees at 7 bases. The CDR3 is 12 residues long. Germline assignment: CDR1 SGDLS and CDR2 YYNGEE. J was trimmed by 13 bases and V by 3 bases; bases with no gene match: 9. DNA of the CDR3: TGTGCCAGCAGCGGAGGGGGCGTCGGCGGCACCTTC. It codes for CASSGGGVGGTF.

The J gene is TRBJ1-1, the V gene TRBV11-3, with D unclear. Germline assignment: CDR1 SGHNT and CDR2 YENEEA. Trimming removed 5 bases at V and 1 base at J, with 11 bases between. This CDR3 spans 14 amino acids. CDR3 in amino acids: CASSPTWRNTEAFF. The CDR3 DNA reads TGTGCCAGCAGCCCGACCTGGAGGAACACTGAAGCTTTCTTT.

This clone came up a few times. The chain recombines TRBV7-3 with TRBJ1-6; TRBD1 matches at 7 bases. CDR3 size: 15 residues. Trimming cost V 2 bases and J 8 bases; bases outside gene matches: 6. CDR1 is SGHTA and CDR2 is FQGTGA in the germline V gene. The CDR3, as DNA: TGTGCCAGCAGCTTATCAGGGACAGAATATTCACCCCTCCACTTT. This codes for CASSLSGTEYSPLHF.

The chain uses TRBV28 and TRBJ1-2; D unresolved. Germline V gene lookup returns CDR1 MDHEN and CDR2 SYDVKM. The CDR3 loop spans 19 amino acids. V was clipped by 8 bases and J by 0 bases, with 28 bases between them. DNA of the CDR3: TGTGCCAGCCTGGGCAGTCTCGGCCAGCTTGAATCCTCTAACTATGGCTACACCTTC. Its protein product is CASLGSLGQLESSNYGYTF.